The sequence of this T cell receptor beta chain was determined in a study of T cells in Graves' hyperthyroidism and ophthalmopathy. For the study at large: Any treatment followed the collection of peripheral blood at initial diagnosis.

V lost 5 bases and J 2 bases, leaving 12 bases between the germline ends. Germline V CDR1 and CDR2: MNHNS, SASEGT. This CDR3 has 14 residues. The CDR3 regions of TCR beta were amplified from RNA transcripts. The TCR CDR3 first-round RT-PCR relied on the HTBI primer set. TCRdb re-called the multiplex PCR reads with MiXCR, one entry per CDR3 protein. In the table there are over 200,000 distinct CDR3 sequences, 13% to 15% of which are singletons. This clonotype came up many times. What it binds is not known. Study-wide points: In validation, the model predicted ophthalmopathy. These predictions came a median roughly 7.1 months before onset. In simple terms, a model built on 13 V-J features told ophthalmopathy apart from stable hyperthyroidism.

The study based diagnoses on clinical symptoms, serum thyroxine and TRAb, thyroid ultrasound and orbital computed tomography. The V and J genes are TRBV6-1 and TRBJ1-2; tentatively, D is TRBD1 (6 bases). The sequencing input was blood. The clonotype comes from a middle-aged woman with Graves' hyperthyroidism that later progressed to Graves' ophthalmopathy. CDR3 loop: CASSLQGTNYGYTF. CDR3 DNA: TGTGCCAGCAGTCTACAGGGCACCAACTATGGCTACACCTTC.